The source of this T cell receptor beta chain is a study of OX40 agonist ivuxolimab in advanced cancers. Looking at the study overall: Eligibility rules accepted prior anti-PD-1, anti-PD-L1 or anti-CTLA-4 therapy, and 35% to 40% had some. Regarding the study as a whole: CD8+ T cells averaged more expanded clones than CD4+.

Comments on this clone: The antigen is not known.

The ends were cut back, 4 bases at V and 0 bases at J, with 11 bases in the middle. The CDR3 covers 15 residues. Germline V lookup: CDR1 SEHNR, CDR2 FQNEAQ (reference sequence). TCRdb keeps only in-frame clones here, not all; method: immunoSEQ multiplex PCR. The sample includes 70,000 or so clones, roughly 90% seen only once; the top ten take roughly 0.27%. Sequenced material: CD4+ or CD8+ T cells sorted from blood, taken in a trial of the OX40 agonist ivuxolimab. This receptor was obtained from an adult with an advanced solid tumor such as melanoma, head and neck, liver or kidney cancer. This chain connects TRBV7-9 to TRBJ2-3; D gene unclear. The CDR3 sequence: CASSYPVLSTDTQYF. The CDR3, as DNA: TGTGCCAGCAGCTATCCAGTCCTTAGCACAGATACGCAGTATTTT.